The 10 T cell receptor beta chains listed next were all sequenced from one sample in a study of blood T cell repertoires in COVID-19. Sequenced by immunoSEQ multiplex PCR; TCRdb stores in-frame clones only, minus some. Among about 98,000 clones listed, roughly 82% were seen once. Sequenced: peripheral blood. The receptors come from a man between 65 and 80 years old with active or convalescent COVID-19.

The chain joins TRBV9 to TRBJ2-1, with no clear D. CDR3 length equals 16 residues. Germline loops: CDR1 SGDLS, CDR2 YYNGEE. The V and J ends lost 1 base and 0 bases respectively, with 11 bases between them. DNA of the CDR3: TGTGCCAGCAGCGTATCTGCGACAAGCTCCTACAATGAGCAGTTCTTC. Its translation: CASSVSATSSYNEQFF.

The J gene is TRBJ1-1, the V gene TRBV14, with D unclear. The CDR3 spans 15 residues. Between the trimmed V and J ends, which lost 4 bases and 6 bases, there was a span of 18 bases. CDR1 SGHDN and CDR2 FVKESK come from the germline V gene. The CDR3 region is CASSLGLVDWSEAFF. CDR3 nucleotide sequence: TGTGCCAGCAGCCTTGGCCTTGTCGATTGGTCTGAAGCTTTCTTT.

V usage is TRBV5-1 and J usage is TRBJ2-3, with a weak D call TRBD2 (5 bases). Trimming shortened V by 8 bases and J by 2 bases, and 18 bases separated the two germline ends. This CDR3 spans 15 amino acids. CDR1 and CDR2 (germline): SGHRS, YFSETQ. This CDR3 is CASKFSRESTDTQYF. CDR3 sequence (DNA): TGCGCCAGTAAATTTAGTAGGGAGTCCACAGATACGCAGTATTTT.

V and J are TRBV30 and TRBJ1-1; possibly TRBD1 for D (6 bases). The ends were cut back, 3 bases at V and 2 bases at J, with 13 bases in the middle. The CDR3 runs to 14 residues. Germline values: CDR1 GTSNPN, CDR2 SVGIG (reference sequence). The CDR3 DNA sequence: TGTGCCTGGAGCCTAAGGGGGGGAAACACTGAAGCTTTCTTT. It is translated as CAWSLRGGNTEAFF.

The V gene is TRBV3-1 (or the pseudogene TRBV3-2), the J gene TRBJ2-7; the D gene is possibly TRBD2 (5 bases). Trimming removed 4 bases at V and 2 bases at J, with 12 bases between. Germline CDR1 reads LGHDT; CDR2 reads YNNKEL (reference sequence). The length of the CDR3 is 14 residues. For the CDR3, the DNA is TGTGCCAGCAGCCCCAATCGGGGTACCTACGAGCAGTACTTC. Its translation: CASSPNRGTYEQYF.

In the case of this clone: At one end the junction does not follow the germline gene, possibly because of a read error. The chain employs TRBV6-1 and TRBJ2-1, with 8 bases that match TRBD2. The CDR3 loop spans 16 amino acids. CDR1 MNHNS and CDR2 SASEGT come from the germline V gene. Here the CDR3 reads CASSEGIRGGLGEQFF. Written as DNA, the CDR3 is TGTGCCAGCAGCGAAGGTATACGGGGGGGCCTTGGTGAGCAGTTCTTC.

The chain carries TRBV27 and TRBJ1-5; D uncertain. Per the germline V gene, CDR1 is MNHEY and CDR2 is SMNVEV (reference sequence). This CDR3 region has 12 residues. With 5 bases removed from V and 4 bases from J, the gap between germline ends came to 6 bases. This CDR3 reads CASSKQNQPQHF. In nucleotides, the CDR3 is TGTGCCAGCAGTAAGCAAAATCAGCCCCAGCATTTT.

In this sample, this clone turned up many times. The chain employs TRBV5-4 and TRBJ2-7, with TRBD2 matching 8 bases. CDR1 is SGHNT and CDR2 is YYREEE in the germline V gene (reference sequence). The ends lost 0 bases at V and 0 bases at J; junction bases unmatched: 8. CDR3 length equals 17 residues. The CDR3 nucleotides are TGTGCCAGCAGCTTGGTTCGGGGGGGCCTGAGCTCCTACGAGCAGTACTTC. Its translation is CASSLVRGGLSSYEQYF.

V gene TRBV11-1 combines with J gene TRBJ1-1; no definite D call. Germline V CDR1 and CDR2: SGHAT, FQDESV (reference sequence). V gave up 6 bases and J gave up 1 base, with 12 bases separating them. The CDR3 runs to 14 residues. The CDR3 region has the DNA TGTGCCAGCAGATTACTAAGACAGAACACTGAAGCTTTCTTT. This sequence encodes CASRLLRQNTEAFF.

For the CDR3, the DNA is TGTGCCAGCAGTTCTAGCGTGGAGCAGTACTTC. Translated, it gives CASSSSVEQYF. The rearrangement uses TRBV6-5 and TRBJ2-7; weak D call: TRBD2 (6 bases). The CDR3 sequence is 11 residues long. Trimming removed 4 bases at V and 7 bases at J, with 8 bases between. Per the germline V gene, CDR1 is MNHEY and CDR2 is SVGAGI.